The T cell receptor beta chain described here comes from a study of blood T cell repertoires in COVID-19. Turning to the study itself: Nucleic acid was either cDNA or gDNA, and it came from T cells, B-cell-depleted T cells, or PBMCs.

The assay was immunoSEQ multiplex PCR, and TCRdb's table has in-frame clones only and misses some. The table records around 220,000 clones, over 75% of them present only once. CDR3 length equals 14 residues. The germline V gene encodes CDR1 MNHEY and CDR2 SVGEGT. Trimming cost V 3 bases and J 8 bases, with 14 bases left between them. The chain carries TRBV6-2 or TRBV6-3 and TRBJ2-1, with D possibly matching TRBD1 (6 bases). The TCR comes from a woman between 40 and 50 years old who had recovered from COVID-19. The sequencing input was peripheral blood. CDR3 sequence reads: CASSYMRGSYEQFF. The CDR3 region has the DNA TGTGCCAGCAGTTATATGAGGGGGTCTTATGAGCAGTTCTTC.